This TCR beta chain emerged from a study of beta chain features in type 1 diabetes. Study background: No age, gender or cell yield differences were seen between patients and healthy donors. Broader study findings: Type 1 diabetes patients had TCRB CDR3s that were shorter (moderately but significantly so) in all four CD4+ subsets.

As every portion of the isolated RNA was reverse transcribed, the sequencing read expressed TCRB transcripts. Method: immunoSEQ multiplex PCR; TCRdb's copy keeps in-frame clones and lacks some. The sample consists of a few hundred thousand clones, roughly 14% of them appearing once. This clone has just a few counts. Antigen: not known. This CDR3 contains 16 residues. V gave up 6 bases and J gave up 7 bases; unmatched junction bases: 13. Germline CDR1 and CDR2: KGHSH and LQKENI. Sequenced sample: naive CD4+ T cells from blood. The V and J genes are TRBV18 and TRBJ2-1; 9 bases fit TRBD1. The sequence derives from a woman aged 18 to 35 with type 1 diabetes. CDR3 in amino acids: CASSPMDRGRSNEQFF. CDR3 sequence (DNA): TGTGCCAGCTCGCCCATGGACAGGGGTAGGTCGAATGAGCAGTTCTTC.